This T cell receptor beta chain came from a study of early T cells in non-severe SARS-CoV-2 infection. Study-wide background: Unpaired chains resulted from sequencing bulk RNA of unsorted whole blood.

Ten or more counts support this clonotype. Individual cDNA molecules were tagged with unique molecular identifiers, the study reported. TCRdb reprocessed the 5' RACE reads with MiXCR, giving one entry per CDR3 protein. In the table there are roughly 30,000 distinct CDR3 sequences, 5% to 6.5% of which are singletons. The ends were cut back, 5 bases at V and 2 bases at J, with 4 bases in the middle. The germline gives CDR1 SQVTM, CDR2 ANQGSEA. CDR3 size: 10 residues. The material was whole blood, obtained at baseline. This receptor was taken from an adult who was a healthcare worker with PCR-confirmed SARS-CoV-2 infection or an uninfected control (not recorded which). The chain couples TRBV29-1 to TRBJ2-7; D ambiguous. The CDR3 reads CSVKTYEQYF. The CDR3 DNA reads TGCAGCGTTAAGACCTACGAGCAGTACTTC.